These 18 T cell receptor beta chains were sequenced from one sample in a study of blood T cell repertoires in COVID-19. Clones were sequenced by immunoSEQ multiplex PCR, and TCRdb holds only the in-frame ones, with some missing. The data contain about 180,000 clones, over 90% of them singletons. The sequencing input was peripheral blood. The receptors derive from a man in his forties or fifties with acute or convalescent COVID-19.

CDR3 protein: CASSLATGYNTGELFF. The CDR3 coding sequence is TGTGCCAGCAGCTTAGCGACAGGTTACAACACCGGGGAGCTGTTTTTT. J is TRBJ2-2 and V is TRBV7-2, with D possibly TRBD1 on 6 matching bases. This CDR3 contains 16 residues. Germline CDR1 reads SGHTA; CDR2 reads FQGNSA. Trimming left V 0 bases short and J 2 bases short, with 10 bases between.

The chain links TRBV5-4 to TRBJ2-6, with D possibly being TRBD1 (5 bases). Germline CDR1 reads SGHNT; CDR2 reads YYREEE (reference sequence). This CDR3 region has 15 residues. The V gene lost 4 bases and the J gene lost 0 bases, with 8 bases spanning the gap. CDR3: CASSTDSSGANVLTF. CDR3 DNA: TGTGCCAGCAGCACCGACAGCTCTGGGGCCAACGTCCTGACTTTC.

This chain links TRBV6-2 or TRBV6-3 with TRBJ2-2; a possible D gene is TRBD1 (5 bases). V lost 2 bases to trimming and J lost 5 bases, with 9 bases between them. The V gene's germline CDR1 is MNHEY and CDR2 SVGEGT. The CDR3 is 14 residues long. CDR3 in amino acids: CASSYPTETGELFF. The CDR3 coding sequence is TGTGCCAGCAGTTACCCGACAGAAACCGGGGAGCTGTTTTTT.

The V and J genes are TRBV27 and TRBJ2-2; 9 nucleotides agree with TRBD1. Germline V CDR1 and CDR2: MNHEY, SMNVEV (reference sequence). With V trimmed by 6 bases and J by 3 bases, 5 bases remained unmatched. The CDR3 is made up of 15 amino acids. The CDR3, as DNA: TGTGCCAGCAGGTCCGGGACAGGGCACACCGGGGAGCTGTTTTTT. It specifies CASRSGTGHTGELFF.

CDR3 residues: CASSDGRRLGREGETQYF. CDR3 nucleotides: TGTGCCAGCAGTGATGGTCGCCGTCTCGGCAGGGAAGGAGAGACCCAGTACTTC. The genes are TRBV2 and TRBJ2-5; weak D call: TRBD1 (5 bases). Germline V CDR1 and CDR2: SNHLY, FYNNEI. The V gene lost 3 bases and the J gene lost 4 bases, with 24 bases spanning the gap. The CDR3 is 18 residues long.

The rearrangement links TRBV19 to TRBJ1-2; the match to TRBD1 covers 8 bases. The CDR3 is made up of 17 amino acids. The germline V gene has CDR1 LNHDA and CDR2 SQIVND (reference sequence). The V gene end was trimmed by 2 bases and the J gene end by 3 bases; junction bases not matched to a gene: 11. DNA of the CDR3: TGTGCCAGTAGTATATTTTCTTGGACAGGGTCGGACTATGGCTACACCTTC. Amino acids: CASSIFSWTGSDYGYTF.

V gene TRBV19 combines with J gene TRBJ1-4; the match to TRBD1 covers 8 bases. Germline CDR1 and CDR2: LNHDA and SQIVND (reference sequence). V shed 6 bases and J 7 bases; nucleotides not matched to a gene: 10. The CDR3 sequence is 15 residues long. CDR3 in DNA: TGTGCCAGTAGCACGACCGGGACAGGTGGTGAAAAACTGTTTTTT. Encoded protein: CASSTTGTGGEKLFF. The complete variable domain, with remaining parts taken from reference TRBV19 and TRBJ1-4, reads DGGITQSPKYLFRKEGQNVTLSCEQNLNHDAMYWYRQDPGQGLRLIYYSQIVNDFQKGDIAEGYSVSREKKESFPLTVTSAQKNPTAFYLCASSTTGTGGEKLFFGSGTQLSVL.

This chain connects TRBV5-1 to TRBJ2-1; 11 nucleotides line up with TRBD1. The ends lost 0 bases at V and 7 bases at J; junction bases unmatched: 3. The germline gives CDR1 SGHRS, CDR2 YFSETQ. The CDR3 has 15 amino acids. CDR3 sequence: CASSLVGQGVNEQFF. CDR3 coding DNA: TGCGCCAGCAGCTTGGTGGGACAGGGGGTTAATGAGCAGTTCTTC.

V and J are TRBV4-1 and TRBJ1-5; 10 bases map to TRBD1. There are 15 residues in the CDR3. V shed 3 bases and J 7 bases; nucleotides not matched to a gene: 6. Germline CDR1 is MGHRA and CDR2 is YSYEKL. The CDR3 reads CASSHRTGGEQPQHF. CDR3 sequence (DNA): TGCGCCAGCAGCCATAGGACAGGGGGTGAACAGCCCCAGCATTTT.

This chain links TRBV19 with TRBJ1-4; a possible D gene is TRBD1 (6 bases). Germline CDR1 reads LNHDA; CDR2 reads SQIVND (reference sequence). The CDR3 length is 14 residues. V was cut by 10 bases and J by 8 bases, with 20 bases left in between. This chain's CDR3 is CATKSAGVREKLFF. Here the CDR3 DNA reads TGTGCCACCAAGTCGGCAGGGGTTCGAGAAAAACTGTTTTTT.

The V call is TRBV7-2, the J call TRBJ1-1; 8 nucleotides line up with TRBD1. The CDR3 covers 16 residues. Germline CDR1 reads SGHTA; CDR2 reads FQGNSA. The trim removed 2 bases at V and 0 bases at J, leaving 5 bases unmatched. CDR3 protein: CASSLLGTGVNTEAFF. Here the CDR3 DNA reads TGTGCCAGCAGCTTACTGGGGACAGGCGTGAACACTGAAGCTTTCTTT. The whole variable domain, remainder taken from reference TRBV7-2 and TRBJ1-1, is GAGVSQSPSNKVTEKGKDVELRCDPISGHTALYWYRQSLGQGLEFLIYFQGNSAPDKSGLPSDRFSAERTGGSVSTLTIQRTQQEDSAVYLCASSLLGTGVNTEAFFGQGTRLTVV.

Only one count was recorded for this clone. The sample has other DNA sequences that encode this CDR3 too. The V gene is TRBV19, the J gene TRBJ2-7; TRBD1 might be the D (6 bases). V lost 5 bases, J lost 4 bases, and 9 bases lay in between. Germline CDR1 and CDR2: LNHDA and SQIVND (reference sequence). CDR3 length: 12 residues. CDR3 bases: TGTGCCAGTAGTCAAAGGGGGTACGAGCAGTACTTC. Its translation is CASSQRGYEQYF.

J is TRBJ1-4 and V is TRBV7-2; tentative D call: TRBD1 (5 bases). Trimming took off 5 bases at V and 1 base at J, with 11 bases between the two ends. This CDR3 comprises 15 residues. Looked up from germline, CDR1 is SGHTA and CDR2 is FQGNSA. The CDR3 DNA reads TGTGCCAGCAGCCAGGGAGGGCTAACTAATGAAAAACTGTTTTTT. Translating gives CASSQGGLTNEKLFF.

The chain couples TRBV6-5 to TRBJ2-7; 7 nucleotides line up with TRBD1. The CDR3 consists of 13 residues. V shed 8 bases, J shed 3 bases, and the junction held 7 bases outside the gene matches. The germline CDR1 and CDR2 sequences are MNHEY and SVGAGI. CDR3: CASGRTGDYEQYF. The CDR3 nucleotides read TGTGCCAGCGGTAGGACAGGTGACTACGAGCAGTACTTC.

The chain has TRBV5-6 and TRBJ1-2; D may be TRBD1 (6 bases). The CDR3 length is 13 residues. Trimming pared 4 bases from V and 5 bases from J, leaving 12 bases between. Looked up from germline, CDR1 is SGHDT and CDR2 is YYEEEE. The CDR3 is CASSPTQGYGYTF. As DNA, the CDR3 is TGTGCCAGCAGCCCAACCCAGGGGTATGGCTACACCTTC.

The chain is built from TRBV27 and TRBJ2-2, with TRBD1 matching over 8 bases. This CDR3 is 17 amino acids long. The germline CDR1 and CDR2 sequences are MNHEY and SMNVEV (reference sequence). Germline trimming cut 5 bases from V and 6 bases from J; bases unmatched to any gene: 14. CDR3 in amino acids: CASSNQGGTGWAGELFF. CDR3 nucleotides: TGTGCCAGCAGTAACCAGGGCGGGACAGGTTGGGCCGGGGAGCTGTTTTTT.

The V call is TRBV29-1, the J call TRBJ2-5; 10 bases align to TRBD2. Germline V gives CDR1 SQVTM, CDR2 ANQGSEA. The CDR3 sequence is 12 residues long. V shed 7 bases, J shed 5 bases, and the junction held 4 bases outside the gene matches. The CDR3 DNA sequence: TGCAGCGCTGGACTAGCGGCTGAGACCCAGTACTTC. Amino acids: CSAGLAAETQYF.

The chain joins TRBV18 to TRBJ2-2, with 12 nucleotides matching TRBD1. V lost 3 bases to trimming and J lost 9 bases; unmatched junction nucleotides: 8. This CDR3 is 16 amino acids long. Germline V CDR1 and CDR2: KGHSH, LQKENI. The CDR3 DNA is TGTGCCAGCTCACCGCCCGGGACAGGGGGCTTGCGGGAGCTGTTTTTT. This codes for CASSPPGTGGLRELFF.